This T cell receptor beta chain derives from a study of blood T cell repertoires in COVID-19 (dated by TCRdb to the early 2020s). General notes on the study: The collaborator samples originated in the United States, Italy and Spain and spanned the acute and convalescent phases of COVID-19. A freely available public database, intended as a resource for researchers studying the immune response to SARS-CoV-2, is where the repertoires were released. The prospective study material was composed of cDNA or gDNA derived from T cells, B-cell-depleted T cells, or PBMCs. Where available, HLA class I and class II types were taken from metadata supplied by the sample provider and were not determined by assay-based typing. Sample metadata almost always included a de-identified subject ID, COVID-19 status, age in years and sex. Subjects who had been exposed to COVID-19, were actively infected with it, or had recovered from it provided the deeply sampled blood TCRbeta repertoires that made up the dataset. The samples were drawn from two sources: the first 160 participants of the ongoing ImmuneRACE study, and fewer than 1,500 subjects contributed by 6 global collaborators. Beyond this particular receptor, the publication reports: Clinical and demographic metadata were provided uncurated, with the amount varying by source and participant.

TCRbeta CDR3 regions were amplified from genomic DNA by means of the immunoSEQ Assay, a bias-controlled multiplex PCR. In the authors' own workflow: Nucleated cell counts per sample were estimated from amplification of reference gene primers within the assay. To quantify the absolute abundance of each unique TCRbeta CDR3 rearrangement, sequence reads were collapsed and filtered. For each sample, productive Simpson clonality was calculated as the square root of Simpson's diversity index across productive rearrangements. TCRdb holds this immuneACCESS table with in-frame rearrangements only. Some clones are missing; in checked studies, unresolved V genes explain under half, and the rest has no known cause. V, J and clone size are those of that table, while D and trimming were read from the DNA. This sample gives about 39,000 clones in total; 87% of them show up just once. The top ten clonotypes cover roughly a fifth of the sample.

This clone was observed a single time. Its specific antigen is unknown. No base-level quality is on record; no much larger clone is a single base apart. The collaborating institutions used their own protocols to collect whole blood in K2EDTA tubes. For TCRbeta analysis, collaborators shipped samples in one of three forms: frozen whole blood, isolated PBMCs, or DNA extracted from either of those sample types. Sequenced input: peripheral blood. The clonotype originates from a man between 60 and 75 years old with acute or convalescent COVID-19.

The nucleotide sequence is given as TGCGCCAGCAGCCAGGGTCTAGCGGCCGTCAATGAGCAGTTCTTC. Translated, it reads CASSQGLAAVNEQFF. The sequence joins TRBV4-1 to TRBJ2-1; 7 bases in the junction line up with TRBD2. Per the germline V gene, MGHRA is the CDR1 and YSYEKL is the CDR2. Its CDR3 holds 15 amino acids, cysteine through phenylalanine. Of all the DNA, just the CDR3 is kept, 45 bases in frame from base 1. At the junction V is shortened by 3 bases and J by 6 bases; bases outside the gene matches: 8.